This is a list of T cell receptor beta chains from one sample in a study of T cell responses to AZD1222 COVID-19 vaccine. Only in-frame clones appear in the TCRdb table, and some are missing; sequencing was by immunoSEQ multiplex PCR. The repertoire holds fewer than 150,000 clones, with roughly 93% as singletons. Material: peripheral blood, obtained on day 0 of AZD1222 vaccination. Receptors originate from an adult in good health. The CDR3 runs from the conserved cysteine through the conserved F or W. Each record gives: V gene, J gene, D gene, CDR3 protein, CDR3 DNA. The D gene is left open where the match is weak.

v_gene: TRBV5-1; j_gene: TRBJ1-5; d_gene: .; CDR3aa: CASSLRGDSNQPQHF; CDR3nt: TGCGCCAGCAGCTTGCGGGGGGATAGCAATCAGCCCCAGCATTTT
v_gene: TRBV19; j_gene: TRBJ2-7; d_gene: .; CDR3aa: CASSTSLSYEQYF; CDR3nt: TGTGCCAGTAGTACTAGCCTCTCCTACGAGCAGTACTTC
v_gene: TRBV7-9; j_gene: TRBJ1-5; d_gene: TRBD1; CDR3aa: CASSFTGEVQPQHF; CDR3nt: TGTGCCAGCAGCTTTACAGGGGAGGTTCAGCCCCAGCATTTT
v_gene: TRBV15; j_gene: TRBJ2-1; d_gene: TRBD2; CDR3aa: CATSRGLAGMPGEYHEQFF; CDR3nt: TGTGCCACCAGCAGAGGGCTAGCGGGAATGCCGGGGGAATACCATGAGCAGTTCTTC
v_gene: TRBV5-6; j_gene: TRBJ1-1; d_gene: .; CDR3aa: CASSLSPLEAFF; CDR3nt: TGTGCCAGCAGCTTGTCCCCGCTTGAAGCTTTCTTT
v_gene: TRBV27; j_gene: TRBJ2-2; d_gene: .; CDR3aa: CASSLEPTGELFF; CDR3nt: TGTGCCAGCAGTTTAGAACCCACCGGGGAGCTGTTTTTT
v_gene: TRBV5-1; j_gene: TRBJ2-2; d_gene: .; CDR3aa: CASSLVLNTGELFF; CDR3nt: TGCGCCAGCAGCTTGGTCCTGAACACCGGGGAGCTGTTTTTT
v_gene: TRBV3-1/TRBV3-2; j_gene: TRBJ2-1; d_gene: .; CDR3aa: CASSRNTGTFNEQFF; CDR3nt: TGTGCCAGCAGCCGAAATACCGGGACTTTCAATGAGCAGTTCTTC
v_gene: TRBV28; j_gene: TRBJ2-7; d_gene: .; CDR3aa: CASSSPTAFYSYEQYF; CDR3nt: TGTGCCAGCAGTTCCCCGACAGCCTTTTACTCCTACGAGCAGTACTTC
v_gene: TRBV6-5; j_gene: TRBJ1-2; d_gene: .; CDR3aa: CASSYSRIRGTGYTF; CDR3nt: TGTGCCAGCAGTTACTCTAGGATTAGGGGGACTGGCTACACCTTC
v_gene: TRBV19; j_gene: TRBJ2-7; d_gene: TRBD2; CDR3aa: CASSRGGLASYEQYF; CDR3nt: TGTGCCAGTAGCCGAGGGGGACTAGCGTCCTACGAGCAGTACTTC
v_gene: TRBV28; j_gene: TRBJ1-4; d_gene: .; CDR3aa: CASSFSLGEKLFF; CDR3nt: TGTGCCAGCAGTTTCTCCCTGGGTGAAAAACTGTTTTTT
v_gene: TRBV7-9; j_gene: TRBJ1-1; d_gene: .; CDR3aa: CASSLIHTEAFF; CDR3nt: TGTGCCAGCAGCTTAATCCACACTGAAGCTTTCTTT
v_gene: TRBV3-1/TRBV3-2; j_gene: TRBJ1-4; d_gene: .; CDR3aa: CASSQDQAGSTLFF; CDR3nt: TGTGCCAGCAGCCAAGACCAGGCGGGGTCTACCCTGTTTTTT
v_gene: TRBV5-1; j_gene: TRBJ2-7; d_gene: .; CDR3aa: CASTRGPGYEQYF; CDR3nt: TGCGCCAGCACGAGAGGGCCGGGGTACGAGCAGTACTTC
v_gene: TRBV5-8; j_gene: TRBJ2-1; d_gene: .; CDR3aa: CASRGRVQGYNEQFF; CDR3nt: TGTGCCAGCAGGGGAAGAGTCCAGGGGTACAATGAGCAGTTCTTC
v_gene: TRBV4-1; j_gene: TRBJ1-3; d_gene: .; CDR3aa: CASSQDPLFSGNTIYF; CDR3nt: TGCGCCAGCAGCCAAGACCCCCTGTTCTCTGGAAACACCATATATTTT